Listed here are 18 T cell receptor beta chains from one sample, sequenced in a study of patients and donors after allogeneic stem cell transplantation. One entry per CDR3 protein, called by TCRdb with MiXCR from the RT-PCR reads. There are 150,000 to 200,000 distinct CDR3 sequences in the sample; approximately 31% occur only once, and under 3.5% lies in the top ten. Sequenced sample: blood, either unsorted or a sorted T cell fraction (not recorded which). Source of these receptors: a human donor who was either an allogeneic HSCT recipient or a stem cell or donor lymphocyte infusion donor (not recorded which). It is not recorded whose cells these are; they may come from a transplant donor.

The sample holds a few counts of this clonotype. The V and J genes are TRBV5-1 and TRBJ2-7; TRBD1 matches 11 bases. Germline-derived CDR1 and CDR2 are SGHRS and YFSETQ. The V segment lost 7 bases and the J segment 3 bases; nucleotides outside the gene matches: 9. The CDR3 is 15 residues long. CDR3 amino acids: CASGRTGGTGYEQYF. Here the CDR3 DNA reads TGCGCCAGCGGACGGACAGGGGGCACGGGCTACGAGCAGTACTTC.

The V gene is TRBV30, the J gene TRBJ1-2; no reliable D call. This CDR3 is built from 13 residues. Germline V CDR1 and CDR2: GTSNPN, SVGIG (reference sequence). Deletions cut 1 base from V and 5 bases from J, with 11 bases between. The CDR3 loop reads CAWSDWSVYGYTF. The CDR3 DNA reads as TGTGCCTGGAGTGATTGGTCAGTGTATGGCTACACCTTC.

The chain employs TRBV25-1 and TRBJ2-5, with 8 bases identical to TRBD2. Germline CDR1 MGHDK, CDR2 SYGVNS. The CDR3 has 14 residues. V lost 4 bases, J lost 1 base, and 2 bases stayed unmatched. CDR3 sequence reads: CASSASGSQETQYF. The CDR3, as DNA: TGTGCCAGCAGTGCCAGCGGGAGCCAAGAGACCCAGTACTTC.

The count of this clonotype is one. The chain uses TRBV29-1 and TRBJ2-7, with a possible D match to TRBD1 (5 bases). V lost 3 bases and J lost 3, with 12 bases in between. The CDR3 covers 13 residues. Germline V gene data show CDR1 as SQVTM and CDR2 as ANQGSEA. The CDR3 DNA sequence: TGCAGCGTTGATACTGACAGAAACTACGAGCAGTACTTC. Protein product: CSVDTDRNYEQYF.

This chain connects TRBV6-5 to TRBJ2-1; D is uncertain. The germline gives CDR1 MNHEY, CDR2 SVGAGI. The CDR3 length is 16 residues. V was trimmed by 5 bases and J by 2 bases, leaving 16 bases between them. The CDR3 nucleotides are TGTGCCAGCAGTCCCTCCTCTCCCCTTCCCTACAATGAGCAGTTCTTC. It encodes CASSPSSPLPYNEQFF.

CDR3 sequence (DNA): TGTGCCAGCAGTTCTAGCGGGATCCTCTACGAGCAGTACTTC. Its translation: CASSSSGILYEQYF. This chain joins TRBV27 and TRBJ2-7, with TRBD2 matching over 9 bases. The junction had 4 bases not matched to a gene; V was cut back by 4 bases and J by 3 bases. The CDR3 loop spans 14 amino acids. Germline V gives CDR1 MNHEY, CDR2 SMNVEV (reference sequence).

The V call is TRBV15, the J call TRBJ2-2; 7 bases are shared with TRBD2. V lost 4 bases, J lost 4 bases, and 3 bases stayed unmatched. The germline V gene encodes CDR1 LNHNV and CDR2 YYDKDF (reference sequence). This CDR3 comprises 14 residues. CDR3 residues: CATSKREGTGELFF. DNA for the CDR3: TGTGCCACCAGCAAGAGGGAGGGCACCGGGGAGCTGTTTTTT.

The chain couples TRBV6-5 to TRBJ1-2; TRBD1 aligns across 7 bases. CDR1 and CDR2 from the germline V gene are MNHEY and SVGAGI. There are 13 residues in the CDR3. Trimming cost V 0 bases and J 8 bases; bases outside gene matches: 3. This CDR3 reads CASSYSTGQGYTF. The CDR3 DNA is TGTGCCAGCAGTTACTCGACAGGGCAAGGCTACACCTTC.

The genes are TRBV5-1 and TRBJ2-3, with 7 bases fitting TRBD2. Trimming took 6 bases from V and 2 from J; bases not matched to a gene: 9. CDR3 size: 15 residues. Germline V CDR1 and CDR2: SGHRS, YFSETQ. The CDR3 DNA reads as TGCGCCAGCACCAAGACTAGCCAAATCACAGATACGCAGTATTTT. This translates into CASTKTSQITDTQYF. The variable domain in full, completed from reference TRBV5-1 and TRBJ2-3, reads KAGVTQTPRYLIKTRGQQVTLSCSPISGHRSVSWYQQTPGQGLQFLFEYFSETQRNKGNFPGRFSGRQFSNSRSEMNVSTLELGDSALYLCASTKTSQITDTQYFGPGTRLTVL.

This clonotype was seen a few times. This chain uses TRBV29-1 with TRBJ2-2; 10 positions match TRBD2. After removal of 6 bases from V and 6 bases from J, the junction contained 7 bases not matched to a gene. The CDR3 sequence is 14 residues long. Looked up from germline, CDR1 is SQVTM and CDR2 is ANQGSEA. The CDR3 nucleotides are TGCAGCGTACCCAGCGGGAGGGCCTCCGGGGAGCTGTTTTTT. This encodes CSVPSGRASGELFF.

This clonotype was picked up a small number of times. This rearrangement joins TRBV7-9 to TRBJ1-5; 9 nucleotides match TRBD1. The CDR3 length is 18 residues. V gave up 1 base and J gave up 2 bases; unmatched junction bases: 9. CDR1 and CDR2 from the germline V gene are SEHNR and FQNEAQ (reference sequence). CDR3 sequence: CASSLVIRDRAGNQPQHF. The DNA of the CDR3 is TGTGCCAGCAGCTTAGTGATCAGGGACAGGGCGGGCAATCAGCCCCAGCATTTT.

This clonotype has only a few counts. The chain couples TRBV12-3 or TRBV12-4 to TRBJ1-1, with 10 positions matching TRBD1. V shed 7 bases and J 3 bases; nucleotides not matched to a gene: 5. There are 14 residues in the CDR3. Written as DNA, the CDR3 is TGTGCCAGCACCCCGACAGGGGGCTACACTGAAGCTTTCTTT. Its translation is CASTPTGGYTEAFF.

CDR3 in amino acids: CASSPRTGTLKATNEKLFF. In DNA form, the CDR3 reads TGTGCCAGCAGTCCTCGGACAGGCACCTTAAAGGCAACTAATGAAAAACTGTTTTTT. The chain carries TRBV28 and TRBJ1-4, with 7 bases lining up with TRBD1. V dropped 5 bases and J dropped 0; count of bases not matched to a gene: 15. CDR1 and CDR2 (germline): MDHEN, SYDVKM. This CDR3 has 19 amino acids.

This chain's CDR3 is CASSFGLPGGEQYF. The DNA for the CDR3 is TGTGCCAGCAGTTTCGGGCTCCCCGGGGGTGAGCAGTACTTC. This chain links TRBV27 with TRBJ2-7; TRBD2 might be the D (6 bases). Germline loops: CDR1 MNHEY, CDR2 SMNVEV (reference sequence). The CDR3 totals 14 residues. V was trimmed by 3 bases and J by 7 bases, leaving 16 bases between them.

Comment on this clonotype: A junction end diverges from the germline sequence, so it may reflect a read error. The V and J genes are TRBV29-1 and TRBJ2-4; the match to TRBD2 covers 8 bases. Germline V lookup: CDR1 SQVTM, CDR2 ANQGSEA. The CDR3 contains 12 residues. The CDR3 protein is CSVEDGRGTRDF. For the CDR3, the DNA is TGCAGCGTTGAAGACGGGAGGGGGACTAGGGACTTC.

This chain uses TRBV11-2 with TRBJ2-1; 13 positions match TRBD2. The CDR3 totals 17 residues. CDR1 and CDR2 from the germline V gene are SGHAT and FQNNGV. The J segment lost 9 bases and the V segment lost 2 bases, leaving 10 bases of the junction unmatched. The CDR3 region is CASSLQGRGLAGPEQFF. DNA of the CDR3: TGTGCCAGCAGCTTACAAGGTCGGGGACTAGCGGGACCTGAGCAGTTCTTC.

V gene TRBV20-1 combines with J gene TRBJ1-4, with a tentative D call TRBD1 (6 bases). The CDR3 is 15 residues long. Trimming stripped 5 bases from V and 4 bases from J, with 17 bases between. Germline V gives CDR1 DFQATT, CDR2 SNEGSKA (reference sequence). The chain's CDR3 is CSAPKRAGVNEKLFF. In DNA, the CDR3 is TGCAGTGCTCCAAAGCGCGCAGGGGTTAATGAAAAACTGTTTTTT.

The chain joins TRBV3-1 to TRBJ2-2; D not resolved. Trimming removed 4 bases at V and 1 base at J, with 7 bases between. This CDR3 spans 14 amino acids. The germline CDR1 and CDR2 sequences are LGHDT and YNNKEL (reference sequence). The CDR3 region has the DNA TGTGCCAGCAGCCCGGACGAGAACACCGGGGAGCTGTTTTTT. It yields the protein CASSPDENTGELFF.